The TCR beta chain described here comes from a study of vaccination effects on CD4 cells after COVID-19. ViraFEST assay sequencing came after antigen-specific CD4+ T cells were expanded with viral peptide pools. Cultured cells yielded isolated CD4+ T cells after about ten days. The cohort was immunized with two doses of either the BNT162b2 or mRNA-1273 vaccine. Vaccinated recipients, who were negative for nucleocapsid antibodies, had no history of SARS-CoV-2 infection. With approximately 9.8 ug/ml peptides and 9 to 10 IU/ml IL-2, 2 million or so PBMC per well were cultured. The authors replaced half the medium with IL-2 medium on days 3 and 7. Turning to this clone: Its target is not known.

The CDR3 is 15 residues long. The germline gives CDR1 SGHRS, CDR2 YFSETQ. V dropped 4 bases and J dropped 2; count of bases not matched to a gene: 7. The study, taken as a whole, reports: Sampling in the study covered few convalescent patients and included no early post-infection timepoints.

Generated by immunoSEQ multiplex PCR, the TCRdb table keeps only in-frame clones and is missing some. The sample has about 60,000 clones; around four fifths are singletons. The genes are TRBV5-1 and TRBJ2-5; 8 bases map to TRBD2. Sequenced here: CD4+ T cells from PBMCs cultured with HCoV-OC43 spike peptides, sampled after COVID-19 vaccination. The subset here: HCoV-OC43 spike overlapping peptide pool stimulation. The clonotype was recovered from a human donor who received a COVID-19 vaccine. Written as DNA, the CDR3 is TGCGCCAGCAGCGCCCTCGGGGGGGGTCAAGAGACCCAGTACTTC. As protein: CASSALGGGQETQYF.